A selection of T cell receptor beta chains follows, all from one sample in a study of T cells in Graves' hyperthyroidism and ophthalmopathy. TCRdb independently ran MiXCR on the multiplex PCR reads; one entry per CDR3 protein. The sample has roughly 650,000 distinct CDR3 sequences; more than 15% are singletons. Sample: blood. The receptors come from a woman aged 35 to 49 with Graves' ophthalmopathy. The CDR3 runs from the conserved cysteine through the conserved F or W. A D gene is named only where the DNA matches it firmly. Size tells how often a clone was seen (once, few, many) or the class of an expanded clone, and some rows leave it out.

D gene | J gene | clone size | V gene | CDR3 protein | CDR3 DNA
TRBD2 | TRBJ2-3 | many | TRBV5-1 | CASSGLAGRTDTQYF | TGCGCCAGCTCGGGACTAGCGGGGCGTACAGATACGCAGTATTTT
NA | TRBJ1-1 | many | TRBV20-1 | CSARPSGINTEAFF | TGCAGTGCTAGACCCTCGGGAATTAACACTGAAGCTTTCTTT
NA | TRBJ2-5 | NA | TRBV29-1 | CSVEMGAKGQYF | TGCAGCGTTGAAATGGGGGCCAAAGGCCAGTACTTC
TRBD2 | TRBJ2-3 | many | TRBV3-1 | CASSQDGLAGGTDTQYF | TGTGCCAGCAGCCAAGATGGGCTAGCGGGCGGCACAGATACGCAGTATTTT
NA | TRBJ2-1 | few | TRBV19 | CASSVLGTPSYNEQFF | TGTGCCAGTAGTGTTCTGGGAACCCCTTCCTACAATGAGCAGTTCTTC
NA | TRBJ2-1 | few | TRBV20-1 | CSARPGAYNEQFF | TGCAGTGCTCGGCCGGGTGCCTACAATGAGCAGTTCTTC
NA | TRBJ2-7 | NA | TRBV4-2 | CASSQTLTYEQYF | TGTGCCAGCAGCCAAACCTTGACCTACGAGCAGTACTTC
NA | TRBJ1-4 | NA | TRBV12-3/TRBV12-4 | CASSLYSSEKLFF | TGTGCCAGCAGTCTGTACAGTAGTGAAAAACTGTTTTTT
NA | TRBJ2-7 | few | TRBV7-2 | CASSFGTQYEQYF | TGTGCCAGCAGCTTCGGGACCCAATACGAGCAGTACTTC
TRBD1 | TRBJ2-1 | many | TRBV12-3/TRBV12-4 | CASSPPTGGSYNEQFF | TGTGCCAGCAGCCCCCCGACAGGGGGATCCTACAATGAGCAGTTCTTC
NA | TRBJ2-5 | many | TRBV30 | CAWSWGQETQYF | TGTGCCTGGAGTTGGGGACAAGAGACCCAGTACTTC
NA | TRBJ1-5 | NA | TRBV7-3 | CASSLTPGVPQHF | TGTGCCAGCAGCTTAACCCCAGGAGTACCCCAGCATTTT
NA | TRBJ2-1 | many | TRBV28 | CASSSGLIPYNEQFF | TGTGCCAGCAGTTCTGGGTTGATACCCTACAATGAGCAGTTCTTC
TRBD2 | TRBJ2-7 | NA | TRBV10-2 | CASRGLAAPYEQYF | TGCGCCAGCCGGGGACTAGCAGCGCCTTACGAGCAGTACTTC
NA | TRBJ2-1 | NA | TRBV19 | CASSTYSLYYAIQFF | TGTGCCAGTAGTACCTATTCCTTGTACTATGCCATTCAGTTCTTC
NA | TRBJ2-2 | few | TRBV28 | CASSSPGSVELFF | TGTGCCAGCAGTTCCCCAGGGAGTGTGGAGCTGTTTTTT
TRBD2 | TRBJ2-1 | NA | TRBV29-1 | CSVGGGDFYNEQFF | TGCAGCGTTGGGGGGGGAGATTTTTACAATGAGCAGTTCTTC
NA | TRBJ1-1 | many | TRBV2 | CASGTDTEAFF | TGTGCCAGCGGGACCGATACTGAAGCTTTCTTT
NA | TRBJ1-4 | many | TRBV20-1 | CSARDALGEKLFF | TGCAGTGCTAGGGACGCGCTTGGTGAAAAACTGTTTTTT
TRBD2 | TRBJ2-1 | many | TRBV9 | CASSVVGGAQTGEQFF | TGTGCCAGCAGCGTAGTCGGGGGGGCCCAAACCGGCGAGCAGTTCTTC
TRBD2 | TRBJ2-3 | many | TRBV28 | CASSFLAGTDTQYF | TGTGCCAGCAGTTTTCTAGCGGGCACAGATACGCAGTATTTT
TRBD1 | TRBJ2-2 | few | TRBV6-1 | CASSVGDDRGRFF | TGTGCCAGCAGTGTCGGGGATGACAGGGGACGGTTTTTT
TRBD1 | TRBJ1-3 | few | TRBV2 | CASSPATGRGNTIYF | TGTGCCAGCAGTCCAGCGACAGGGCGGGGAAACACCATATATTTT
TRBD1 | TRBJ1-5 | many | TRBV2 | CASSENRGSNQPQHF | TGTGCCAGCAGTGAAAACAGGGGTAGCAATCAGCCCCAGCATTTT
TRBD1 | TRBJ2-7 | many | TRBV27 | CASSLRAPGQTIEQYF | TGTGCCAGCAGTTTAAGGGCCCCGGGACAGACAATCGAGCAGTACTTC
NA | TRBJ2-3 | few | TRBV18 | CASSPRDSSIPTDTQYF | TGTGCCAGCTCACCTCGGGACTCCTCAATTCCCACAGATACGCAGTATTTT
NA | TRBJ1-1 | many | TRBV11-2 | CASTAWGEDTEAFF | TGTGCCAGCACCGCGTGGGGGGAGGACACTGAAGCTTTCTTT
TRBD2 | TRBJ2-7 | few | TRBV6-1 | CASTPTSGGLYEQYF | TGTGCCAGCACCCCGACTAGCGGGGGGCTCTACGAGCAGTACTTC
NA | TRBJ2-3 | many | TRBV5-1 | CASSSETLRTDTQYF | TGCGCCAGCAGCTCTGAAACCCTTCGCACAGATACGCAGTATTTT
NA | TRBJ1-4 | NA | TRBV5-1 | CASSLGGPSEKLFF | TGCGCCAGCAGCTTAGGAGGCCCCAGTGAAAAACTGTTTTTT
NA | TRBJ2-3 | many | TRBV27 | CASRHGSAASTDTQYF | TGTGCCAGCCGCCACGGTAGCGCAGCTAGCACAGATACGCAGTATTTT
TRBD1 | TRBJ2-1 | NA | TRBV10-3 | CAISDPGQGYNEQFF | TGTGCCATCAGCGACCCGGGACAGGGCTACAATGAGCAGTTCTTC
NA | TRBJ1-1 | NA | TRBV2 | CASSEQGLEAFF | TGTGCCAGCAGTGAACAGGGTCTTGAAGCTTTCTTT
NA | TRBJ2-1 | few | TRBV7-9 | CASLLVGTIYNEQFF | TGTGCCAGCCTCTTAGTAGGCACGATATACAATGAGCAGTTCTTC
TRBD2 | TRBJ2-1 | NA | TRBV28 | CASSLDGRHNEQFF | TGTGCCAGCAGTTTGGACGGGAGGCACAATGAGCAGTTCTTC
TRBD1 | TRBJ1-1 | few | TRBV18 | CASSRGGTGVAEAFF | TGTGCCAGCTCACGTGGCGGGACAGGGGTGGCTGAAGCTTTCTTT
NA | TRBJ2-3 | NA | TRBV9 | CASSVGPHTDTQYF | TGTGCCAGCAGCGTAGGGCCCCACACAGATACGCAGTATTTT
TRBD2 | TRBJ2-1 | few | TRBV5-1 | CASSLTLTSGYNEQFF | TGCGCCAGCAGCTTGACTCTTACTAGCGGATACAATGAGCAGTTCTTC
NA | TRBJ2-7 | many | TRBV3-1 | CASSQEDLSYEQYF | TGTGCCAGCAGCCAAGAGGATCTCTCCTACGAGCAGTACTTC
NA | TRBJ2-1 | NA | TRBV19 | CASTSSSGLYNEQFF | TGTGCCAGTACCTCGTCGTCGGGGCTTTACAATGAGCAGTTCTTC
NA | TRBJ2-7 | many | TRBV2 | CASRYSYEQYF | TGTGCCAGCAGGTATTCCTACGAGCAGTACTTC
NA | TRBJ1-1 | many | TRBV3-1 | CASSQDHTPNTEAFF | TGTGCCAGCAGCCAAGATCATACGCCGAACACTGAAGCTTTCTTT
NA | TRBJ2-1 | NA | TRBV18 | CASSPTPVIYNEQFF | TGTGCCAGCTCACCTACCCCGGTCATCTACAATGAGCAGTTCTTC
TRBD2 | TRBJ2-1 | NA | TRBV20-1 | CSASGRPWGEQFF | TGCAGTGCTAGCGGGAGGCCGTGGGGTGAGCAGTTCTTC
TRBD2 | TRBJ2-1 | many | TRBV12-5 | CASGLGLAVGNEQFF | TGTGCTAGTGGTTTGGGACTAGCGGTTGGTAATGAGCAGTTCTTC
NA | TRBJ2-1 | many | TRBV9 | CASSVEGAWNEQFF | TGTGCCAGCAGCGTAGAAGGGGCGTGGAATGAGCAGTTCTTC
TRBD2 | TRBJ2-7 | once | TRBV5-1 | CASSPISLAGGSEQYF | TGCGCCAGCAGCCCTATATCGCTAGCGGGAGGTTCCGAGCAGTACTTC
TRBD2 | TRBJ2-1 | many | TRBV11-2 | CASSLRLAGFYNEQFF | TGTGCCAGCAGCTTACGACTAGCGGGATTCTACAATGAGCAGTTCTTC
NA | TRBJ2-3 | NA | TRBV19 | CASSIDSGSGPDTRYF | TGTGCCAGTAGTATAGATTCTGGCTCGGGGCCAGATACGCGGTATTTT
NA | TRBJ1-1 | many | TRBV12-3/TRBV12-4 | CASRGGGGLTNTEAFF | TGTGCCAGCAGAGGGGGGGGGGGCCTAACGAACACTGAAGCTTTCTTT
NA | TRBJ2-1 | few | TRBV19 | CASSFRGVLYNEQFF | TGTGCCAGTAGTTTCCGGGGAGTTTTGTACAATGAGCAGTTCTTC
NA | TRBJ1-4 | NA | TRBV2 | CASSAQGFNEKLFF | TGTGCCAGCAGCGCACAGGGATTTAATGAAAAACTGTTTTTT
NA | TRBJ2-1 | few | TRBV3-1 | CASSQGNVRVSEQFF | TGTGCCAGCAGCCAAGGAAACGTTAGGGTCAGTGAGCAGTTCTTC
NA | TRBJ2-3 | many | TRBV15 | CATSSSPHTDTQYF | TGTGCCACCAGCAGTAGTCCTCACACAGATACGCAGTATTTT
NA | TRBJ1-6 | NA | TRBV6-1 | CATSITQGSNSPLHF | TGTGCCACGTCAATTACTCAGGGGAGCAATTCACCCCTCCACTTT
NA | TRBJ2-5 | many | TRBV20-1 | CSAREEGPETQYF | TGCAGTGCTAGAGAGGAAGGTCCCGAGACCCAGTACTTC
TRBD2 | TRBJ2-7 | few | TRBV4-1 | CASSPLGRGSYEQYF | TGCGCCAGCAGTCCTTTGGGGAGGGGCTCCTACGAGCAGTACTTC